This TCR beta chain was recovered during a study of CD8+CD57+ T cells in acquired aplastic anemia listed by TCRdb under 2018. With regard to the full study: On average, sorted CD4+ and CD8+ cells yielded about 3 ug of extracted DNA, with a range of about 0.18 to 27.4 ug. CD8+CD57+ expansion was defined as frequency above the mean frequency observed in healthy subjects.

Genomic DNA served as template for TCR beta VDJ combination and CDR3 sequence profiling. An Illumina HiSeq 2000 was used for TCR repertoire sequencing. In the authors' own workflow: TRBV/TRBJ rearrangement plots, CDR3 size and DJ length profiles, and Simpson's diversity index were used to assess repertoires. The most abundant DNA sequence in the deep sequencing data was defined as the immunodominant clone. CDR3 amino acid sequences were checked for sharing across subjects and were also compared against the VDJdb database and published repertoires. TCRdb's own reprocessing of the public reads used fastp at Q25 and MiXCR and kept productive beta chains. CDR3 protein sequences are deduplicated, and each keeps its most common genes and DNA. The V and J calls come from TCRdb's annotation, not from the publication. This sample holds around 430,000 distinct CDR3 sequences; around 30% were observed only once. The ten largest account for about 0.8% of the sample.

According to the germline V gene, CDR1 reads SGHTA and CDR2 reads FQGNSA. The trim is 5 bases for V and 4 bases for J, with a gap of 20 bases between the germline ends. The CDR3 holds 16 amino acids from the cysteine to the phenylalanine. Only the CDR3 DNA is retained, 48 bases long and in frame from the first base. Flow cytometry had shown CD8+CD57+ cell expansion in the patients selected for sequencing. Severe acquired aplastic anemia was diagnosed in all patients according to International Study of Aplastic Anemia and Agranulocytosis and Camitta criteria. At the time blood was sampled, none of the patients had received any therapy. The study deep-sequenced TCR repertoires of sorted CD4+ and CD8+ blood T cells from severe aplastic anemia patients and healthy subjects. Patients were enrolled under clinicaltrials.gov protocols 00001620, 01623167, 00001397, 00071045, 00081523 and 00961064 in the USA. Ficoll-Paque density gradient centrifugation was used to isolate peripheral blood mononuclear cells. Before DNA extraction, CD4+ and CD8+ T cells were sorted with FACS or magnetic beads.

General study outcomes and caveats: Around 30 CD8+ CDR3 sequences were found in both patients and controls but appeared to be highly expressed in patients and within the immunodominant clones of the patients. CD8+ Simpson's diversity did not differ significantly between patients and healthy controls (P=0.060).

On this clonotype: Its target antigen remains unknown. Base qualities were left out, and no much larger clone turns up one base away.

The sequence was collected from a human donor with aplastic anemia. Rearrangement joined TRBV7-2 to TRBJ1-1, with no reliable assignment of the D segment. The material sequenced was sorted CD4+, CD8+, or CD8+CD57+ T cells (not recorded which) from PBMCs. The sequenced DNA is TGTGCCAGCAGCCTAATAGTGTGGGGAAGAGGCACTGAAGCTTTCTTT. Its protein product is CASSLIVWGRGTEAFF.